The clone carrying this T cell receptor beta chain was picked up one time. Its target is not known. The CDR3 totals 15 residues. After removal of 4 bases from V and 3 bases from J, the junction contained 9 bases not matched to a gene. The germline V gene has CDR1 SGHVS and CDR2 FQNEAQ. The data originate from a study of cytomegalovirus exposure and HLA in healthy donors. The PCR used 60 Vbeta and 13 Jbeta primers. Assay: immunoSEQ multiplex PCR; the TCRdb copy retains only in-frame clones and omits some. The table lists 89,000 or so clones, about four fifths of them singletons. Overall study results and limits: There were reportedly fewer N-insertions in an Asian-associated ancestry cluster than the approximately 670-donor mean, in a later analysis. Cytomegalovirus association was assigned to some 160 TCR beta chains.

This clonotype was obtained from a man in his sixties in good health and CMV-seronegative. The chain couples TRBV7-8 to TRBJ2-7; 7 bases align to TRBD1. Sequencing was carried out using PBMCs. For the CDR3, the DNA is TGTGCCAGCAGCTCTTACAGGGGCAATCTCTACGAGCAGTACTTC. It specifies CASSSYRGNLYEQYF.